Presented here are 12 T cell receptor beta chains from one specimen sequenced in a study of graft-versus-host responses after intestinal transplantation. No cognate antigen is known for these TCRs. Repertoires were generated with immunoSEQ multiplex PCR, while TCRdb's copy carries only in-frame clones and drops some. The data show about 59,000 clones, with around 93% seen just once and 0.38% held by the top ten. This specimen consisted of unstimulated CD4+ T cells sorted from spleen or lymph node cells, obtained before transplant. The receptors were gathered from a human donor who was the organ donor for an intestinal transplant.

The DNA of the CDR3 is TGTGCCAGCAGGCGGACAGGGGCGGGGGAGACCCAGTACTTC. Encoded protein: CASRRTGAGETQYF. This sequence joins TRBV7-2 and TRBJ2-5, with 9 bases lining up with TRBD1. V lost 6 bases, J lost 5 bases, and 7 bases stayed unmatched. Germline loops: CDR1 SGHTA, CDR2 FQGNSA. CDR3 length: 14 residues. The full variable domain, rest sourced from reference TRBV7-2 and TRBJ2-5, is GAGVSQSPSNKVTEKGKDVELRCDPISGHTALYWYRQSLGQGLEFLIYFQGNSAPDKSGLPSDRFSAERTGGSVSTLTIQRTQQEDSAVYLCASRRTGAGETQYFGPGTRLLVL.

About this clone itself: Other DNA variants within this sample encode the same CDR3. J is TRBJ2-1 and V is TRBV7-6, with 12 bases identical to TRBD1. CDR3 length equals 19 residues. Germline CDR1 is SGHVS and CDR2 is FNYEAQ. The trim removed 1 base at V and 5 bases at J, leaving 12 bases unmatched. DNA of the CDR3: TGTGCCAGCAGCTTAGGGGGACAGGGGGCGAGGGTTACAGACAATGAGCAGTTCTTC. It is translated as CASSLGGQGARVTDNEQFF.

The chain recombines TRBV15 with TRBJ2-5; D remains unclear. Germline CDR1 reads LNHNV; CDR2 reads YYDKDF (reference sequence). V lost 1 base and J lost 3, with 9 bases in between. This CDR3 is 14 amino acids long. The CDR3 coding sequence is TGTGCCACCAGCAGAGGCAGGTCCGAAGAGACCCAGTACTTC. It codes for CATSRGRSEETQYF.

J is TRBJ2-5 and V is TRBV5-4; possible D gene TRBD2, 5 bases. The CDR3 length is 16 residues. V lost 4 bases and J lost 3, with 19 bases in between. The germline V gene has CDR1 SGHNT and CDR2 YYREEE (reference sequence). CDR3 residues: CASSPRTHTGKETQYF. The CDR3 DNA reads TGTGCCAGCAGCCCCAGGACCCATACGGGAAAAGAGACCCAGTACTTC.

The chain is built from TRBV19 and TRBJ1-2, with D uncertain. Germline assignment: CDR1 LNHDA and CDR2 SQIVND (reference sequence). Deletions cut 3 bases from V and 3 bases from J, with 8 bases between. This CDR3 spans 13 amino acids. The DNA for the CDR3 is TGTGCCAGTAGTATGGGCAGCTACTATGGCTACACCTTC. Residues: CASSMGSYYGYTF.

The V call is TRBV19, the J call TRBJ2-5; 8 bases fit TRBD1. The end of the DNA fits TRBJ2-7 better, so the J call may be wrong. CDR1 LNHDA and CDR2 SQIVND come from the germline V gene (reference sequence). The CDR3 loop spans 15 amino acids. For the CDR3, the DNA is TGTGCCAGTAGTACAGGGACAGGTTTCTCCTACGAGCAGTACTTC. This codes for CASSTGTGFSYEQYF.

This clone is a singleton in its sample. The V and J genes are TRBV2 and TRBJ2-4; no clear D. V lost 7 bases and J lost 9, with 16 bases in between. CDR1 is SNHLY, CDR2 FYNNEI, per germline. The length of the CDR3 is 13 residues. CDR3 bases: TGTGCCAGCAATATTAGGGTAGTGAGCATTCAGTACTTC. Its protein product is CASNIRVVSIQYF.

The CDR3 DNA sequence: TGTGCCAGCAGCTTGCAAGCGGGCCCAAACACCGGGGAGCTGTTTTTT. Residues: CASSLQAGPNTGELFF. The V gene is TRBV9, the J gene TRBJ2-2; TRBD2 might be the D (6 bases). V shed 4 bases and J shed 2 bases, with 15 bases lying between them. Germline V gene lookup returns CDR1 SGDLS and CDR2 YYNGEE. This CDR3 contains 16 residues. The full variable domain, its missing parts supplied by reference TRBV9 and TRBJ2-2, is DSGVTQTPKHLITATGQRVTLRCSPRSGDLSVYWYQQSLDQGLQFLIQYYNGEERAKGNILERFSAQQFPDLHSELNLSSLELGDSALYFCASSLQAGPNTGELFFGEGSRLTVL.

This clone showed up just once. The genes are TRBV7-9 and TRBJ2-3; 9 bases line up with TRBD1. Trimming at V came to 0 bases and at J to 3 bases, leaving 10 bases not matched to a gene. The CDR3 length is 18 residues. Per germline, CDR1 SEHNR and CDR2 FQNEAQ (reference sequence). The CDR3 nucleotides are TGTGCCAGCAGCTTAGCGGGCCGGGACAGGGACGGGACAGATACGCAGTATTTT. This encodes CASSLAGRDRDGTDTQYF.

V gene TRBV4-1 combines with J gene TRBJ2-7; the D gene is possibly TRBD2 (6 bases). This CDR3 is built from 14 residues. The V and J ends lost 1 base and 10 bases respectively, with 17 bases between them. Per germline, CDR1 MGHRA and CDR2 YSYEKL. DNA for the CDR3: TGCGCCAGCAGCCAAGGGGGGGTGACTTGGGCACAGTACTTC. Its translation: CASSQGGVTWAQYF.

This clone was found a few times. This chain joins TRBV5-1 and TRBJ1-3; 8 bases fit TRBD1. V trimming: 4 bases; J trimming: 0 bases; junction bases outside the gene matches: 9. CDR3 length equals 17 residues. Germline loops: CDR1 SGHRS, CDR2 YFSETQ. For the CDR3, the DNA is TGCGCCAGCAGCCAACGGACAGGGTCTTTCTCTGGAAACACCATATATTTT. Amino acid sequence: CASSQRTGSFSGNTIYF.

The CDR3 DNA sequence: TGTGCCAGCAGCAAACCCGCGCAGCCTACGGGCACCGGGGAGCTGTTTTTT. This codes for CASSKPAQPTGTGELFF. V and J are TRBV21-1 and TRBJ2-2; whether TRBD2, the table's D call, matches the DNA was not checked. TRBV21-1 is a pseudogene segment. The CDR3 is 17 amino acids.